These 5 T cell receptor beta chains originate from one sample sequenced in a study of cytotoxic CD8 clonotypes in ibrutinib-treated CLL (dated by TCRdb to about 2021). The library was obtained by the immunoSEQ multiplex PCR assay. Here the immuneACCESS table is served through TCRdb, limited to in-frame sequences with V and J called. Missing clones are a known gap in these copies; in checked studies unresolved V genes cover under half, and the rest lacks a known reason. A total of about 300,000 clones appear in this sample, about 61% of them only once. The ten largest clonotypes hold 6.3% of the sample. The sample here was PBMCs, taken after 36 months of ibrutinib treatment. These receptors were collected from a human donor with chronic lymphocytic leukemia.

A single count supports this clone. The chain recombines TRBV7-3 with TRBJ2-1, with D possibly being TRBD2 (7 bases). V lost 5 bases, J lost 5 bases, and 13 bases lay in between. CDR1 and CDR2 (germline): SGHTA, FQGTGA. This CDR3 region has 14 residues. The CDR3 loop is CASSLGGANNEQFF. As DNA, the CDR3 is TGTGCCAGCAGCCTAGGGGGGGCAAACAATGAGCAGTTCTTC.

V is TRBV6-1 and J is TRBJ2-3; 7 nucleotides align to TRBD2. V lost 3 bases and J lost 2; bases outside the gene matches: 8. CDR1 and CDR2 from the germline V gene are MNHNS and SASEGT. The CDR3 is made up of 16 amino acids. CDR3 sequence: CASSESLAASTDTQYF. The CDR3 DNA reads as TGTGCCAGCAGTGAGTCCCTAGCGGCATCCACAGATACGCAGTATTTT.

This chain links TRBV15 with TRBJ1-4; D unclear. V was clipped by 0 bases and J by 7 bases, with 12 bases between them. The CDR3 sequence is 15 residues long. Germline CDR1 and CDR2: LNHNV and YYDKDF (reference sequence). CDR3 protein: CATSRETGGGEKLFF. The CDR3, as DNA: TGTGCCACCAGCAGAGAAACGGGAGGTGGTGAAAAACTGTTTTTT.

This chain uses TRBV10-2 with TRBJ2-5; D not certain. The J call is doubtful: the DNA matches TRBJ2-7 better. The CDR3 consists of 14 residues. The germline gives CDR1 WSHSY, CDR2 SAAADI. In nucleotides, the CDR3 is TGCGCCAGCAGTGAGTCGGGTAGAGGATACGAGCAGTACTTC. Translating gives CASSESGRGYEQYF.

The chain uses TRBV27 and TRBJ2-1; 14 bases map to TRBD2. The CDR3 spans 20 residues. Germline V gives CDR1 MNHEY, CDR2 SMNVEV (reference sequence). Unmatched junction bases numbered 19, after V lost 4 bases and J lost 8 bases. The CDR3 sequence: CASSYLSLVGTSGSADEQFF. The CDR3 region has the DNA TGTGCCAGCAGTTACTTGAGTCTAGTTGGGACTAGCGGGAGTGCCGATGAGCAGTTCTTC.